The 5 T cell receptor beta chains below were found in one sample sequenced in a study of blood T cell repertoires in COVID-19. Clones were sequenced by immunoSEQ multiplex PCR, and TCRdb holds only the in-frame ones, with some missing. The table records hundreds of thousands of clones, about 88% of them present only once. Sequenced material: PBMCs or T cells enriched from blood (not recorded which). The receptors derive from a middle-aged woman who had recovered from COVID-19.

The V and J genes are TRBV2 and TRBJ2-7; D unresolved. V dropped 2 bases and J dropped 3 bases, with 11 bases sitting between them. The CDR3 loop spans 14 amino acids. CDR1 and CDR2 (germline): SNHLY, FYNNEI. In nucleotides, the CDR3 is TGTGCCAGCAGTGAACGGCAGGATCTCTACGAGCAGTACTTC. Amino acids: CASSERQDLYEQYF.

This chain uses TRBV24-1 with TRBJ2-2; 10 bases line up with TRBD2. Trimming removed 9 bases from V and 4 bases from J; junction bases left unmatched: 7. Germline V lookup: CDR1 KGHDR, CDR2 SFDVKD. The CDR3 has 15 residues. The CDR3 DNA is TGTGCCACCTCCTTAGCTAGCGGGGGCACCGGGGAGCTGTTTTTT. Translation gives CATSLASGGTGELFF.

The J gene is TRBJ1-5, the V gene TRBV5-6; D remains unclear. Germline CDR1 SGHDT, CDR2 YYEEEE. The CDR3 totals 14 residues. V lost 0 bases and J lost 7, with 11 bases in between. CDR3 protein: CASSLGSGDQPQHF. Written as DNA, the CDR3 is TGTGCCAGCAGCTTGGGCTCAGGCGACCAGCCCCAGCATTTT. Full variable domain (missing parts from reference TRBV5-6 and TRBJ1-5): DAGVTQSPTHLIKTRGQQVTLRCSPKSGHDTVSWYQQALGQGPQFIFQYYEEEERQRGNFPDRFSGHQFPNYSSELNVNALLLGDSALYLCASSLGSGDQPQHFGDGTRLSIL.

The chain recombines TRBV7-9 with TRBJ2-7; 14 positions match TRBD2. The CDR3 is 13 residues long. Germline V gives CDR1 SEHNR, CDR2 FQNEAQ (reference sequence). The J segment lost 5 bases and the V segment lost 8 bases, leaving 2 bases of the junction unmatched. The chain's CDR3 is CASGLAGGNEQYF. The CDR3 region has the DNA TGTGCCAGCGGACTAGCGGGGGGTAACGAGCAGTACTTC.

V is TRBV2 and J is TRBJ2-7; the match to TRBD2 covers 7 bases. Germline assignment: CDR1 SNHLY and CDR2 FYNNEI. J gave up 4 bases and V 0 bases, and 6 bases lay outside the gene matches. This CDR3 comprises 15 residues. The CDR3 loop is CASSEAGGRSYEQYF. The CDR3 DNA reads as TGTGCCAGCAGTGAAGCTGGCGGGAGAAGTTACGAGCAGTACTTC.